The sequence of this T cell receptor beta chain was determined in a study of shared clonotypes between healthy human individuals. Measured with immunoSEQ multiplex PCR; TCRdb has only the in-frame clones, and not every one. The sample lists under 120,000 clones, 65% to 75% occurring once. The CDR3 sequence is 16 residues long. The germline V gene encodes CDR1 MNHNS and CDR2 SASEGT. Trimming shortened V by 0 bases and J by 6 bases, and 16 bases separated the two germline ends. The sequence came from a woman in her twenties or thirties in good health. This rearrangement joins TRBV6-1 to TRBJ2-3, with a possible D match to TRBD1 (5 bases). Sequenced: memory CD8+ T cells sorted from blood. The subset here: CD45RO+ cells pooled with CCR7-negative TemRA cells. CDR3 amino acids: CASSEATYNRWDTQYF. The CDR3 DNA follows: TGTGCCAGCAGTGAAGCTACATATAACAGGTGGGATACGCAGTATTTT.